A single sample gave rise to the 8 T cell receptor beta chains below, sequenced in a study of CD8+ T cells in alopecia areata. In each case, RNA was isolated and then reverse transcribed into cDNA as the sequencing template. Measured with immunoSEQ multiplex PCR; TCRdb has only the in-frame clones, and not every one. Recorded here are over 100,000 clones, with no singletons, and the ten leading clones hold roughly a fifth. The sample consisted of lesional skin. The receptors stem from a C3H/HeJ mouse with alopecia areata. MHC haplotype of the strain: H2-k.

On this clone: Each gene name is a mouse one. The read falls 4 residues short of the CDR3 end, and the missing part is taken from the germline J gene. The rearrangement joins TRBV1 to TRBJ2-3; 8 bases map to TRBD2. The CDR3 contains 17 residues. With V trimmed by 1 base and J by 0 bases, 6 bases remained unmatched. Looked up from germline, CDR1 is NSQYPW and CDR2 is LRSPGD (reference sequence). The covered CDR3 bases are TGCACCTGCAGTGCAGTTGGGGGGGGTCCTAGTGCAGAA. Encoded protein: CTCSAVGGGPSAE. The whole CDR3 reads CTCSAVGGGPSAETLYF.

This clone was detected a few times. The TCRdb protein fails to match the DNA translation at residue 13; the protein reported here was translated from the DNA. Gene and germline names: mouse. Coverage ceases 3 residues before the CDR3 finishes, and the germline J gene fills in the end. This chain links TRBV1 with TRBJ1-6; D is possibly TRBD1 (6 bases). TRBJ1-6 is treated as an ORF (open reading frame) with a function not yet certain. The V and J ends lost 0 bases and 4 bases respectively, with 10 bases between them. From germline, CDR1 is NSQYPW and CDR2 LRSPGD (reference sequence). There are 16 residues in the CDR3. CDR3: CTCSADRTEYNSPLYF. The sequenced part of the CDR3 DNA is TGCACCTGCAGTGCAGATCGGACAGAATATAATTCGCCC.

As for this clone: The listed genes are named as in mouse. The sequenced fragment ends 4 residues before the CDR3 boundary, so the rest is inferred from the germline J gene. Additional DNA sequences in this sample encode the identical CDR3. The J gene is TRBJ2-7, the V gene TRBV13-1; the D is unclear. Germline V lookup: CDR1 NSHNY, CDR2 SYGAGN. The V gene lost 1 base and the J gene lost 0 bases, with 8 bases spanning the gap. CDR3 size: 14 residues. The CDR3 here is CASSDLESSYEQYF. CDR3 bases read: TGTGCCAGCAGTGATCTGGAAAGCTCCTAT.

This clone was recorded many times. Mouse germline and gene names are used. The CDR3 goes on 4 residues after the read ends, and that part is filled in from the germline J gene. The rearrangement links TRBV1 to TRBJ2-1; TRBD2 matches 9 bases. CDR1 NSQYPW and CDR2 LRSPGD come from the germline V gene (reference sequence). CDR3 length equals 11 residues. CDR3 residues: CTCGTGTEQFF. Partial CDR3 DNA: TGCACCTGTGGGACTGGGACT.

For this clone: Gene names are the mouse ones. CDR3 sequence: CTCSSGTGINTEVFF. CDR3 bases read: TGCACCTGCAGCTCCGGGACAGGGATAAACACA. The gene calls are TRBV1 and TRBJ1-1; 9 bases map to TRBD1. The read halts 4 residues ahead of the CDR3 end, with the missing end drawn from the germline J gene. Losses at the gene ends were 6 bases for V and 1 base for J; bases not matched to a gene: 6. The CDR3 covers 15 residues. Germline CDR1 is NSQYPW and CDR2 is LRSPGD (reference sequence).

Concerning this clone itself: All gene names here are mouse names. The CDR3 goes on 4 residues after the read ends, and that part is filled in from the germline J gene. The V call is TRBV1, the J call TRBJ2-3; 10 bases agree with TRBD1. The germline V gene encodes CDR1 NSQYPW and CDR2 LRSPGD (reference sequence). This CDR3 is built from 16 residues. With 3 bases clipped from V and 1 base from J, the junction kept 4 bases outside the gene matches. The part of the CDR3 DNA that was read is TGCACCTGCAGTGCCCAGACAGGGGGCGGTGCAGAA. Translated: CTCSAQTGGGAE. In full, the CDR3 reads CTCSAQTGGGAETLYF.

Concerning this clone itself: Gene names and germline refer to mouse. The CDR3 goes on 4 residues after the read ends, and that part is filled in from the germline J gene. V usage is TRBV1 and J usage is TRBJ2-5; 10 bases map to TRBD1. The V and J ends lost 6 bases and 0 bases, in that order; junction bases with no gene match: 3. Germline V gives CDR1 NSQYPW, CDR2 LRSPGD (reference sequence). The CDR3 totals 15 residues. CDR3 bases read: TGCACCTGCAGCGCGGGACAGGGGAACCAAGAC. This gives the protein CTCSAGQGNQD. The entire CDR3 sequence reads CTCSAGQGNQDTQYF.

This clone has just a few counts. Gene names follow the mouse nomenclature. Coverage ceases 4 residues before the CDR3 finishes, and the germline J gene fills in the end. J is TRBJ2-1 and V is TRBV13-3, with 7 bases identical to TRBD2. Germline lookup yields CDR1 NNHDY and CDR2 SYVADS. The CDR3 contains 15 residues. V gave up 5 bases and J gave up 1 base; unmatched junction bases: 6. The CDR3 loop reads CASRSGTENYAEQFF. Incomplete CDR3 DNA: TGTGCCAGCAGGTCCGGGACTGAAAACTATGCT.